This T cell receptor beta chain is from a study of post-analysis software for immune sequencing data. The overall study: Patients with relapsing-remitting, secondary progressive and progressive-relapsing multiple sclerosis courses were all represented.

Study-wide results and caveats: The study found TRBV5-6, TRBV5-1 and TRBV20-1 among several TRBV segments more frequent in patients than controls. Controls significantly exceeded multiple sclerosis patients in normalized Chao1 diversity. With F measure, samples from one preparation batch clustered together strongly.

The library was made from cDNA and included unique molecular identifiers. Each batch of roughly 1 to 10 million T cells produced 400,000 to 650,000 cDNA molecules. TCRdb processed the PCR reads anew with MiXCR; each CDR3 protein has one entry. The table has fewer than 850,000 distinct CDR3 sequences, more than 45% seen once. The V and J ends lost 5 bases and 3 bases respectively, with 8 bases between them. There are 12 residues in the CDR3. Details on this clonotype: Its antigen is undetermined.

The sequenced sample consisted of blood. V and J are TRBV12-3 or TRBV12-4 and TRBJ2-7, with D uncertain. This TCR derives from a girl between 10 and 17 years old with multiple sclerosis. Written as DNA, the CDR3 is TGTGCCAGCAGTCGTCAGCGCTACGAGCAGTACTTC. Translating gives CASSRQRYEQYF.